The T cell receptor (beta chain) under discussion was sequenced for a study of T cell responses to AZD1222 COVID-19 vaccine. Study results and caveats: The study found vaccine-associated CD4 TCRs spanning spike, dominant at 160-218 and 743-854.

With regard to this clone: Its antigen is as yet unknown.

The length of the CDR3 is 13 residues. V lost 2 bases, J lost 0 bases, and 4 bases lay in between. Germline CDR1 reads MNHEY; CDR2 reads SVGAGI. Data came from immunoSEQ multiplex PCR; TCRdb stores just in-frame clones and leaves some out. The repertoire holds roughly 140,000 clones, with more than 75% as singletons. Source: peripheral blood, taken on day 0 of AZD1222 vaccination. J is TRBJ1-1 and V is TRBV6-5; D gene uncertain. The sequence derives from an adult in good health. CDR3 sequence (DNA): TGTGCCAGCAGTTACCTCATGAACACTGAAGCTTTCTTT. Translated, it gives CASSYLMNTEAFF.